The source of this T cell receptor beta chain is a study of OX40 agonist ivuxolimab in advanced cancers. Findings and caveats of the study: At doses 0.1 to 3.0 mg/kg, CD4+ and CD8+ clones expanded.

The CDR3 sequence is 14 residues long. CDR1 and CDR2 from the germline V gene are GTSNPN and SVGIG (reference sequence). The V and J ends lost 0 bases and 4 bases respectively, with 12 bases between them. Worth noting for this clone: Its specificity is not known.

Some clones are missing from TCRdb's copy, which holds only in-frame ones; the method was immunoSEQ multiplex PCR. The sample shows about 83,000 clones, about 88% of them seen only once. The rearrangement links TRBV30 to TRBJ1-2; tentative D call: TRBD1 (6 bases). The sequence derives from an adult with an advanced solid tumor such as melanoma, head and neck, liver or kidney cancer. The source material was CD4+ or CD8+ T cells sorted from blood, sampled in a trial of the OX40 agonist ivuxolimab. The CDR3 is CAWSVQGGPYGYTF. In DNA form, the CDR3 reads TGTGCCTGGAGTGTACAGGGTGGCCCCTATGGCTACACCTTC.